The 23 T cell receptor beta chains presented below share a single source sample, sequenced in a study of CD4+ T cells in melanoma. Sequencing used immunoSEQ multiplex PCR; TCRdb keeps in-frame clones, though not all of them. The sample shows some 12,000 clones, roughly three quarters of them seen only once. The sequenced sample consisted of cells from a culture (not recorded whether cultured in vitro). Every receptor here comes from a human donor with melanoma.

The genes are TRBV5-4 and TRBJ1-1; D is perhaps TRBD1 (6 bases). The CDR3 is made up of 14 amino acids. Germline CDR1 and CDR2: SGHNT and YYREEE (reference sequence). Trimming removed 4 bases from V and 7 bases from J, with 17 bases in between. The CDR3 coding sequence is TGTGCCAGCAGCCTGGGGGGGGCGCCCAATGAAGCTTTCTTT. Amino acids: CASSLGGAPNEAFF.

The chain joins TRBV10-2 to TRBJ1-1, with TRBD1 as a possible D gene (5 bases). The CDR3 consists of 13 residues. Trimming pared 3 bases from V and 8 bases from J, leaving 13 bases between. CDR1 is WSHSY, CDR2 SAAADI, per germline. The CDR3 nucleotides read TGCGCCAGCAGTGATTTCCGTGACAGAGAAGCTTTCTTT. Protein: CASSDFRDREAFF.

The rearrangement uses TRBV10-3 and TRBJ1-3; D is undetermined. The CDR3 loop spans 13 amino acids. The germline V gene has CDR1 ENHRY and CDR2 SYGVKD. Between the trimmed V and J ends, which lost 4 bases and 2 bases, there was a span of 6 bases. The CDR3 DNA sequence: TGTGCCATCAGTGTAGCTACTGGAAACACCATATATTTT. Translation gives CAISVATGNTIYF.

The CDR3 region is CASSLSGVSYEQYF. Here the CDR3 DNA reads TGTGCCAGCAGCTTATCGGGGGTTTCCTACGAGCAGTACTTC. This chain links TRBV11-3 with TRBJ2-7, with D perhaps matching TRBD2 (6 bases). This CDR3 spans 14 amino acids. V lost 2 bases and J 1 base, leaving 9 bases between the germline ends. Germline assignment: CDR1 SGHNT and CDR2 YENEEA.

The genes are TRBV9 and TRBJ2-5; D is unresolved. This CDR3 is 13 amino acids long. Deletions cut 0 bases from V and 7 bases from J, with 10 bases between. The germline CDR1 and CDR2 sequences are SGDLS and YYNGEE. The CDR3 reads CASSVDSGRTQYF. The CDR3 nucleotides are TGTGCCAGCAGCGTAGATTCCGGTAGGACCCAGTACTTC.

The gene calls are TRBV6-6 and TRBJ1-1; no clear D gene. V was clipped by 7 bases and J by 3 bases, with 6 bases between them. The CDR3 runs 11 residues. Germline V CDR1 and CDR2: MNHNY, SVGAGI (reference sequence). CDR3 nucleotides: TGTGCCAGCACCCGGGACACTGAAGCTTTCTTT. This encodes CASTRDTEAFF.

This chain connects TRBV7-2 to TRBJ1-2, with 8 nucleotides matching TRBD1. Germline V gene data show CDR1 as SGHTA and CDR2 as FQGNSA. CDR3 length: 18 amino acids. Trimming at V came to 4 bases and at J to 1 base, leaving 14 bases not matched to a gene. CDR3 in DNA: TGTGCCAGCAGCTATTCCCGACAGGGGTGGCTAAGTAACTATGGCTACACCTTC. It translates to CASSYSRQGWLSNYGYTF.

The chain uses TRBV6-1 and TRBJ2-5; 8 bases map to TRBD2. V was clipped by 6 bases and J by 4 bases; unmatched bases: 7. The CDR3 has 14 residues. Germline loops: CDR1 MNHNS, CDR2 SASEGT. The CDR3 loop is CASSLAGLGETQYF. CDR3 sequence (DNA): TGTGCCAGCAGCTTAGCGGGGCTGGGAGAGACCCAGTACTTC.

This clone was observed a handful of times. The rearrangement links TRBV4-1 to TRBJ2-3; D perhaps matches TRBD1 (6 bases). Germline CDR1 is MGHRA and CDR2 is YSYEKL. The CDR3 contains 16 residues. V was clipped by 3 bases and J by 1 base, with 14 bases between them. CDR3: CASSQFTGIGTDTQYF. The CDR3 DNA sequence: TGCGCCAGCAGCCAGTTTACAGGGATTGGCACAGATACGCAGTATTTT.

This clone showed up just a few times. The J gene is TRBJ1-3, the V gene TRBV2, with no clear D. The CDR3 extends over 16 amino acids. The V gene lost 8 bases and the J gene lost 0 bases, with 17 bases spanning the gap. The germline V gene encodes CDR1 SNHLY and CDR2 FYNNEI. The chain's CDR3 is CASLREAASSGNTIYF. The DNA for the CDR3 is TGTGCCAGCTTAAGGGAAGCGGCAAGCTCTGGAAACACCATATATTTT.

A note on this clone: The sample contains more than one DNA sequence encoding this CDR3. V is TRBV5-1 and J is TRBJ1-2; TRBD1 is a possible D gene (5 bases). This CDR3 spans 13 amino acids. The germline gives CDR1 SGHRS, CDR2 YFSETQ. Trimming took 3 bases from V and 3 from J, leaving 9 bases between them. CDR3 nucleotide sequence: TGCGCCAGCAGCTCGGGACGCGACTATGGCTACACCTTC. This gives the protein CASSSGRDYGYTF. Supplemented by reference TRBV5-1 and TRBJ1-2, the full variable domain reads KAGVTQTPRYLIKTRGQQVTLSCSPISGHRSVSWYQQTPGQGLQFLFEYFSETQRNKGNFPGRFSGRQFSNSRSEMNVSTLELGDSALYLCASSSGRDYGYTFGSGTRLTVV.

There are a few counts of this clone. The chain has TRBV18 and TRBJ2-6, with a weak D call TRBD1 (6 bases). The V gene lost 5 bases and the J gene lost 4 bases, with 12 bases spanning the gap. The CDR3 spans 15 residues. In germline, CDR1 is KGHSH, CDR2 LQKENI. This CDR3 is CASSSTGTGANVLTF. The DNA for the CDR3 is TGTGCCAGCTCATCCACAGGGACAGGGGCCAACGTCCTGACTTTC.

The V gene is TRBV6-1, the J gene TRBJ2-7; TRBD1 matches 7 bases. CDR1 and CDR2 (germline): MNHNS, SASEGT. Trimming cost V 4 bases and J 5 bases; bases outside gene matches: 14. The CDR3 has 16 residues. CDR3 DNA: TGTGCCAGCAGTGCCCCCGTTGGACAGGAAGACCACGAGCAGTACTTC. Translation: CASSAPVGQEDHEQYF.

This sequence joins TRBV30 and TRBJ1-5; 7 bases fit TRBD1. Germline trimming cut 0 bases from V and 7 bases from J; bases unmatched to any gene: 9. Germline V gives CDR1 GTSNPN, CDR2 SVGIG (reference sequence). There are 15 residues in the CDR3. CDR3 coding DNA: TGTGCCTGGAGTGTACAAGGGGGCGGGAGGCAGCCCCAGCATTTT. This translates into CAWSVQGGGRQPQHF.

This clone was counted only a few times. The V and J genes are TRBV5-1 and TRBJ1-4; D perhaps matches TRBD1 (6 bases). Germline V gene data show CDR1 as SGHRS and CDR2 as YFSETQ. Trimming took off 4 bases at V and 0 bases at J, with 13 bases between the two ends. This CDR3 is built from 16 residues. The CDR3 DNA reads as TGCGCCAGCAGCGGGCCGACAGGTACAACTAATGAAAAACTGTTTTTT. Protein: CASSGPTGTTNEKLFF.

This clone ranks as medium-sized (0.01 to 0.1%). The chain combines TRBV29-1 with TRBJ1-1, with 8 bases aligning to TRBD1. Germline V gives CDR1 SQVTM, CDR2 ANQGSEA. Unmatched junction bases numbered 2, after V lost 7 bases and J lost 1 base. The CDR3 totals 12 residues. The CDR3 DNA follows: TGCAGCGCAGGGGGCTGGAACACTGAAGCTTTCTTT. It is translated as CSAGGWNTEAFF.

This clone appeared a single time. In nucleotides, the CDR3 is TGTGCCAGCTCACCGACAGGCAGTAGAAACACCATATATTTT. This codes for CASSPTGSRNTIYF. V is TRBV18 and J is TRBJ1-3; TRBD1 is a possible D gene (6 bases). V dropped 3 bases and J dropped 5 bases, with 11 bases sitting between them. Germline values: CDR1 KGHSH, CDR2 LQKENI. CDR3 length: 14 residues.

This clone was counted a few times. This chain joins TRBV5-1 and TRBJ1-2; 9 bases are shared with TRBD1. The CDR3 contains 14 residues. Trimming removed 4 bases from V and 5 bases from J; junction bases left unmatched: 6. Per the germline V gene, CDR1 is SGHRS and CDR2 is YFSETQ. CDR3 bases: TGCGCCAGCAGCCAGTCCGGGACAGGGTATGGCTACACCTTC. Its translation: CASSQSGTGYGYTF.

Here the CDR3 DNA reads TGCGCCAGCAGCTGGGGGGCCCAGGGCGAGGAAAAACTGTTTTTT. This codes for CASSWGAQGEEKLFF. The J gene is TRBJ1-4, the V gene TRBV5-1; D may be TRBD1 (6 bases). V was shortened by 3 bases and J by 8 bases, with 17 bases between the two germline ends. Looked up from germline, CDR1 is SGHRS and CDR2 is YFSETQ. The CDR3 runs 15 residues.

The chain has TRBV19 and TRBJ2-2, with D possibly matching TRBD2 (5 bases). Trimming took off 5 bases at V and 1 base at J, with 8 bases between the two ends. The germline CDR1 and CDR2 sequences are LNHDA and SQIVND (reference sequence). The CDR3 sequence is 14 residues long. DNA for the CDR3: TGTGCCAGTAGTCTCGGGGTGAACACCGGGGAGCTGTTTTTT. Protein sequence: CASSLGVNTGELFF. Variable domain in full (rest from reference TRBV19 and TRBJ2-2): DGGITQSPKYLFRKEGQNVTLSCEQNLNHDAMYWYRQDPGQGLRLIYYSQIVNDFQKGDIAEGYSVSREKKESFPLTVTSAQKNPTAFYLCASSLGVNTGELFFGEGSRLTVL.

CDR3: CASRAGSTGELFF. In DNA form, the CDR3 reads TGTGCCAGCAGGGCAGGGAGCACCGGGGAGCTGTTTTTT. The chain carries TRBV5-4 and TRBJ2-2, with D perhaps assigned TRBD1 or TRBD2 (5 bases each). The V and J ends lost 5 bases and 4 bases respectively, with 9 bases between them. This CDR3 has 13 residues. The germline V gene has CDR1 SGHNT and CDR2 YYREEE (reference sequence).

This chain connects TRBV18 to TRBJ2-3, with TRBD1 matching 11 bases. This CDR3 spans 16 amino acids. Trimming cost V 2 bases and J 5 bases; bases outside gene matches: 6. Germline V gene lookup returns CDR1 KGHSH and CDR2 LQKENI. CDR3 sequence: CASSPFRDRGGDTQYF. The CDR3 coding sequence is TGTGCCAGCTCACCATTCCGGGACAGGGGGGGAGATACGCAGTATTTT.

The chain has TRBV4-1 and TRBJ2-1; 12 nucleotides match TRBD1. Germline values: CDR1 MGHRA, CDR2 YSYEKL. The CDR3 runs to 16 residues. V lost 0 bases to trimming and J lost 10 bases; unmatched junction nucleotides: 7. The CDR3 region is CASSQDPGQGAVEQFF. DNA of the CDR3: TGCGCCAGCAGCCAAGACCCGGGACAGGGGGCTGTGGAGCAGTTCTTC.